This T cell receptor (beta chain) derives from a study of blood T cells in healthy people across ages. Study-level findings and limits: The recorded TCR beta diversity per million T cells decreased in a roughly linear manner with age.

The CDR3 is 13 amino acids. CDR1 and CDR2 from the germline V gene are SGDLS and YYNGEE. V lost 2 bases, J lost 0 bases, and 5 bases lay in between. The authors ran a second PCR of roughly 6 to 12 cycles using a sample-barcoded 5' primer and a J-beta primer mix. TCRdb used MiXCR to reprocess the 5' RACE reads, holding one entry per CDR3 protein. Of approximately 810,000 distinct CDR3 sequences in the sample, under 30% are singletons; the top ten hold 15% to 20%. On this clonotype itself: Antigen unknown.

The clonotype was recovered from a woman older than 75 in good health. Specimen: blood. V gene TRBV9 combines with J gene TRBJ2-5, with no clear D. CDR3 nucleotide sequence: TGTGCCAGCAGCGTGTCACACCAAGAGACCCAGTACTTC. Encoded protein: CASSVSHQETQYF.